These T cell receptor beta chains were read from a single sample in a study of PD-1 blockade in classical Hodgkin lymphoma. Profiled with immunoSEQ multiplex PCR; TCRdb holds only in-frame clones, not every one. Of 20,000 to 25,000 clones listed, roughly 75% are singletons. This specimen was peripheral blood mononuclear cells (PBMCs), taken before the second cycle of nivolumab. All receptors derive from a human donor with classical Hodgkin lymphoma. The CDR3 runs from the conserved cysteine through the conserved F or W.

TRBV7-2,TRBJ2-2,CASSLSSATGELFF
TRBV6-5,TRBJ2-7,CASRTATGTYEQYF
TRBV30,TRBJ2-1,CAWGGLADYNEQFF
TRBV15,TRBJ1-3,CATSRGQGPGNTIYF
TRBV19,TRBJ1-1,CASSVTGANTEAFF
TRBV18,TRBJ1-6,CASSRDGQGNSPLHF
TRBV6-5,TRBJ1-4,CASTDGDRDEKLFF
TRBV6-6,TRBJ2-2,CASSRLAGNTGELFF
TRBV7-9,TRBJ2-1,CASSSGAAAYNEQFF
TRBV2,TRBJ1-1,CASSEAGLSNTEAFF
TRBV19,TRBJ2-1,CASRTTSSYNEQFF
TRBV30,TRBJ2-7,CAWEGTSGGYEPYF
TRBV6-1,TRBJ2-1,CASGASSGGGNEQFF
TRBV6-1,TRBJ1-5,CASMGQGYSNQPQHF
TRBV5-6,TRBJ1-3,CASSLDSSGNTIYF
TRBV29-1,TRBJ2-1,CSVEGLLAGGNNEQFF
TRBV19,TRBJ2-1,CASSIVASGGNEQFF